The 13 T cell receptor beta chains listed next were all sequenced from one sample in a study of blood T cell repertoires in COVID-19 (dated by TCRdb to 2018 to 2020). The library relied on the immunoSEQ multiplex PCR assay. The immuneACCESS repertoire file appears here via TCRdb, limited to in-frame rearrangements. These files lack a portion of the clones; in checked studies, under half of the deficit traces to unresolved V genes, and the cause of the others is not known. In this sample the table shows 250,000 to 300,000 clones, approximately 89% of which occur a single time. The top ten clonotypes cover roughly 2.9% of the sample. Sequences were obtained from PBMCs or T cells enriched from blood (not recorded which). The receptors were sampled from a woman between 50 and 59 years old who had been exposed to COVID-19.

The V call is TRBV3-1 (or the pseudogene TRBV3-2), the J call TRBJ2-5, with TRBD2 matching over 8 bases. CDR3 length: 13 amino acids. V dropped 4 bases and J dropped 5; count of bases not matched to a gene: 3. The germline CDR1 and CDR2 sequences are LGHDT and YNNKEL (reference sequence). In DNA, the CDR3 is TGTGCCAGCAGCCGGGGACTAGGGGAGACCCAGTACTTC. Residues: CASSRGLGETQYF.

The chain links TRBV2 to TRBJ2-3; 8 bases match TRBD1. Germline loops: CDR1 SNHLY, CDR2 FYNNEI. This CDR3 is 14 amino acids long. The V segment lost 5 bases and the J segment 8 bases; nucleotides outside the gene matches: 9. The CDR3 region has the DNA TGTGCCAGCAGTAAACAGGGGGGACCGGGTACGCAGTATTTT. Protein: CASSKQGGPGTQYF. Drawing the rest from reference TRBV2 and TRBJ2-3, the complete variable domain is EPEVTQTPSHQVTQMGQEVILRCVPISNHLYFYWYRQILGQKVEFLVSFYNNEISEKSEIFDDQFSVERPDGSNFTLKIRSTKLEDSAMYFCASSKQGGPGTQYFGPGTRLTVL.

The rearrangement uses TRBV4-1 and TRBJ2-7; 8 positions match TRBD1. CDR1 and CDR2 (germline): MGHRA, YSYEKL. There are 14 residues in the CDR3. The V segment lost 4 bases and the J segment 3 bases; nucleotides outside the gene matches: 5. The CDR3 DNA reads as TGCGCCAGCAGCCCCCGGGACAGGAACTACGAGCAGTACTTC. Translation gives CASSPRDRNYEQYF.

This clone was observed a single time. V and J are TRBV11-1 and TRBJ2-1; 9 positions match TRBD2. Germline-derived CDR1 and CDR2 are SGHAT and FQDESV (reference sequence). The V gene end was trimmed by 6 bases and the J gene end by 8 bases; junction bases not matched to a gene: 8. This CDR3 region has 14 residues. CDR3 region: CASRGLASPHEQFF. The CDR3 DNA sequence: TGTGCCAGCAGGGGACTAGCAAGTCCCCATGAGCAGTTCTTC.

The gene calls are TRBV6-1 and TRBJ1-6, with D perhaps TRBD1 (5 bases). The V end lost 2 bases, the J end lost 4 bases, and 15 bases lay between the germline ends. The germline V gene has CDR1 MNHNS and CDR2 SASEGT. CDR3 length equals 17 residues. The CDR3 region has the DNA TGTGCCAGCAGTGAATTCCAAAGGGGCGCGTATAATTCACCCCTCCACTTT. Translation: CASSEFQRGAYNSPLHF.

V and J are TRBV2 and TRBJ2-1; D is perhaps TRBD2 (7 bases). Trimming took 6 bases from V and 2 from J, leaving 14 bases between them. This CDR3 comprises 15 residues. Germline V gene data show CDR1 as SNHLY and CDR2 as FYNNEI. For the CDR3, the DNA is TGTGCCAGCAGAGGAGGGGGGGCCCCCTACAATGAGCAGTTCTTC. Protein product: CASRGGGAPYNEQFF. Based on the CDR3 plus reference TRBV2 and TRBJ2-1, the full variable domain is EPEVTQTPSHQVTQMGQEVILRCVPISNHLYFYWYRQILGQKVEFLVSFYNNEISEKSEIFDDQFSVERPDGSNFTLKIRSTKLEDSAMYFCASRGGGAPYNEQFFGPGTRLTVL.

The chain recombines TRBV5-1 with TRBJ1-1; D call uncertain. The V end lost 4 bases, the J end lost 1 base, and 5 bases lay between the germline ends. The CDR3 is 12 residues long. Looked up from germline, CDR1 is SGHRS and CDR2 is YFSETQ. DNA of the CDR3: TGCGCCAGCAGCGCGGGGAACACTGAAGCTTTCTTT. Its translation: CASSAGNTEAFF.

The J gene is TRBJ2-7, the V gene TRBV2; 10 nucleotides align to TRBD2. The length of the CDR3 is 14 residues. From germline, CDR1 is SNHLY and CDR2 FYNNEI. V trimming: 6 bases; J trimming: 2 bases; junction bases outside the gene matches: 4. The CDR3 DNA follows: TGTGCCAGCAGCACTAGCGGGGACACCTACGAGCAGTACTTC. Its protein product is CASSTSGDTYEQYF.

The chain uses TRBV5-4 and TRBJ1-2; TRBD1 matches 10 bases. This CDR3 has 17 amino acids. The germline gives CDR1 SGHNT, CDR2 YYREEE (reference sequence). V gave up 4 bases and J gave up 3 bases; unmatched junction bases: 12. The CDR3 protein is CASSPWNGGTGDYGYTF. DNA of the CDR3: TGTGCCAGCAGCCCTTGGAACGGCGGGACAGGGGACTATGGCTACACCTTC.

The sample holds a few counts of this clone. The V and J genes are TRBV19 and TRBJ1-5; TRBD1 agrees at 9 bases. The ends lost 3 bases at V and 4 bases at J; junction bases unmatched: 7. Germline CDR1 is LNHDA and CDR2 is SQIVND (reference sequence). The CDR3 extends over 16 amino acids. The CDR3 DNA reads as TGTGCCAGTAGTATCATTAGGGACAGGGAAAATCAGCCCCAGCATTTT. Translating it yields CASSIIRDRENQPQHF.

The V gene is TRBV9, the J gene TRBJ2-2; 10 nucleotides agree with TRBD1. V dropped 3 bases and J dropped 5; count of bases not matched to a gene: 1. Germline-derived CDR1 and CDR2 are SGDLS and YYNGEE. This CDR3 has 14 residues. In DNA, the CDR3 is TGTGCCAGCAGCGAGGACAGGGGGACCGGGGAGCTGTTTTTT. Translated: CASSEDRGTGELFF.

The chain carries TRBV6-5 and TRBJ1-3; 9 bases match TRBD1. This CDR3 comprises 14 residues. From germline, CDR1 is MNHEY and CDR2 SVGAGI. Losses at the gene ends were 5 bases for V and 2 bases for J; bases not matched to a gene: 1. CDR3 DNA sequence: TGTGCCAGCAGTCGACAGGGGGCTGGAAACACCATATATTTT. Translation gives CASSRQGAGNTIYF.

The V call is TRBV28, the J call TRBJ2-1; a weak D match, TRBD2 (7 bases). The germline V gene encodes CDR1 MDHEN and CDR2 SYDVKM. V lost 2 bases and J lost 0, with 17 bases in between. There are 18 residues in the CDR3. Written as DNA, the CDR3 is TGTGCCAGCAGTTTAAAGTTCGCGGGGGCGAACTCCTACAATGAGCAGTTCTTC. This gives the protein CASSLKFAGANSYNEQFF.